The next 20 T cell receptor beta chains were all read from a single sample in a study of spatial heterogeneity in lung cancer. TCRdb re-analysed the 5' RACE reads in MiXCR, keeping a single row per CDR3 protein. This sample has about 14,000 distinct CDR3 sequences, with 10% found just once. Described time point: sample taken at primary tumor resection. From tumor, nontumor lung or frozen PBMC, whole RNA was taken unsorted for sequencing. Sample: PBMCs, taken at surgery. These receptors all come from a male donor with early-stage non-small cell lung cancer.

This clonotype occurred many times. The chain links TRBV5-5 to TRBJ2-5; TRBD2 is a possible D gene (6 bases). This CDR3 has 15 residues. Germline lookup yields CDR1 SGHKS and CDR2 YYEKEE (reference sequence). Trimming shortened V by 0 bases and J by 4 bases, and 13 bases separated the two germline ends. CDR3 nucleotide sequence: TGTGCCAGCAGCTTGGGCGGGACCCCTCCAGAGACCCAGTACTTC. Its protein product is CASSLGGTPPETQYF.

There are many counts of this clonotype. This chain uses TRBV20-1 with TRBJ2-5; TRBD1 is a possible D gene (5 bases). Germline loops: CDR1 DFQATT, CDR2 SNEGSKA (reference sequence). The CDR3 covers 13 residues. Trimming cost V 3 bases and J 5 bases, with 13 bases left between them. CDR3 DNA sequence: TGCAGTGCTAGCAGGGCAGCAGTGGAGACCCAGTACTTC. Encoded protein: CSASRAAVETQYF.

In this sample, this clonotype turned up a few times. The chain has TRBV3-1 and TRBJ2-1; perhaps TRBD2 as D (7 bases). Germline V gene lookup returns CDR1 LGHDT and CDR2 YNNKEL (reference sequence). This CDR3 is 14 amino acids long. V dropped 4 bases and J dropped 7 bases, with 14 bases sitting between them. In DNA, the CDR3 is TGTGCCAGCAGCCGGGGGGGCCCCGGGAATGAGCAGTTCTTC. Encoded protein: CASSRGGPGNEQFF.

Only a few counts were recorded for this clonotype. The J gene is TRBJ2-5, the V gene TRBV7-2, with 9 bases lining up with TRBD2. CDR3 length: 16 residues. CDR1 is SGHTA, CDR2 FQGNSA, per germline. V was pared by 5 bases and J by 6 bases, with 13 bases of the junction left unmatched. In DNA form, the CDR3 reads TGTGCCAGCAGCGCCGAGCGGGGGGTTGAGTTAAAGACCCAGTACTTC. It yields the protein CASSAERGVELKTQYF. Combining the CDR3 with reference TRBV7-2 and TRBJ2-5 gives the whole variable domain GAGVSQSPSNKVTEKGKDVELRCDPISGHTALYWYRQSLGQGLEFLIYFQGNSAPDKSGLPSDRFSAERTGGSVSTLTIQRTQQEDSAVYLCASSAERGVELKTQYFGPGTRLLVL.

This clonotype is termed medium-sized. J is TRBJ2-3 and V is TRBV20-1; D ambiguous. Per germline, CDR1 DFQATT and CDR2 SNEGSKA (reference sequence). This CDR3 has 15 residues. Trimming left V 3 bases short and J 2 bases short, with 15 bases between. For the CDR3, the DNA is TGCAGTGCTAGTGGGGTAGAGGCTTTCACAGATACGCAGTATTTT. Its protein is CSASGVEAFTDTQYF.

This clonotype was counted at least ten times. The chain uses TRBV29-1 and TRBJ2-3; 7 nucleotides line up with TRBD2. CDR1 and CDR2 from the germline V gene are SQVTM and ANQGSEA. Germline trimming cut 0 bases from V and 2 bases from J; bases unmatched to any gene: 5. CDR3 size: 15 residues. DNA for the CDR3: TGCAGCGTTGAAGATGCGACTAGCCACACAGATACGCAGTATTTT. Translation gives CSVEDATSHTDTQYF.

Of note for this clonotype: The junction differs from germline at one of its ends, possibly a read error. The chain carries TRBV7-2 and TRBJ1-6; D possibly corresponds to TRBD1 (5 bases). The CDR3 loop spans 15 amino acids. Germline V lookup: CDR1 SGHTA, CDR2 FQGNSA. As DNA, the CDR3 is TGTGCCAGCAGCCTAGCAGGGCCATTTAATTCACCCCTCCACTTT. This encodes CASSLAGPFNSPLHF.

This chain joins TRBV6-1 and TRBJ2-3, with a possible D match to TRBD2 (6 bases). V gave up 6 bases and J gave up 2 bases, with 12 bases separating them. Germline lookup yields CDR1 MNHNS and CDR2 SASEGT. The CDR3 contains 14 residues. The CDR3 DNA reads TGTGCCAGCAGGGGGAGGCGGGACACAGATACGCAGTATTTT. Its translation: CASRGRRDTDTQYF.

This clonotype was found a few times. This chain uses TRBV27 with TRBJ2-7; weak D call: TRBD2 (6 bases). Between the trimmed V and J ends, which lost 6 bases and 6 bases, there was a span of 9 bases. The CDR3 runs to 11 residues. Per germline, CDR1 MNHEY and CDR2 SMNVEV (reference sequence). CDR3 sequence reads: CASSAGREQYF. Written as DNA, the CDR3 is TGTGCCAGCAGCGCGGGGCGCGAGCAGTACTTC.

The rearrangement uses TRBV6-5 and TRBJ1-1; D uncertain. V dropped 6 bases and J dropped 5 bases, with 16 bases sitting between them. Per the germline V gene, CDR1 is MNHEY and CDR2 is SVGAGI. The CDR3 consists of 14 residues. CDR3 in DNA: TGTGCCAGCAGCCCCTACATGGGGTCAACTGAAGCTTTCTTT. It encodes CASSPYMGSTEAFF.

The chain links TRBV7-8 to TRBJ2-3, with 7 bases fitting TRBD1. There are 16 residues in the CDR3. V lost 6 bases and J lost 4; bases outside the gene matches: 13. Germline values: CDR1 SGHVS, CDR2 FQNEAQ. The CDR3 loop is CASRLAGQARADTQYF. The CDR3 DNA is TGTGCCAGCAGGCTAGCCGGACAGGCCAGGGCAGATACGCAGTATTTT.

Many counts were recorded for this clonotype. This chain links TRBV12-3 or TRBV12-4 with TRBJ1-5; 7 positions match TRBD1. After removal of 3 bases from V and 4 bases from J, the junction contained 3 bases not matched to a gene. The CDR3 has 14 residues. The CDR3 reads CASSLTGNNQPQHF. For the CDR3, the DNA is TGTGCCAGCAGTTTGACAGGGAATAATCAGCCCCAGCATTTT.

The V call is TRBV12-3 or TRBV12-4, the J call TRBJ2-7; 10 bases align to TRBD1. The ends lost 5 bases at V and 5 bases at J; junction bases unmatched: 6. The CDR3 is made up of 14 amino acids. CDR3 coding DNA: TGTGCCAGCAGTGAAAGACAGGGGGCCCACGAGCAGTACTTC. It codes for CASSERQGAHEQYF.

This clonotype is categorized as medium-sized. CDR3 DNA: TGTGCCAGCAGCTTAACTAGCGGGAGAATATCTGGGGCCAACGTCCTGACTTTC. Translation gives CASSLTSGRISGANVLTF. This chain joins TRBV11-2 and TRBJ2-6; 11 bases agree with TRBD2. The CDR3 runs to 18 residues. Germline CDR1 SGHAT, CDR2 FQNNGV. The junction had 4 bases not matched to a gene; V was cut back by 2 bases and J by 1 base.

This clonotype was detected ten times or more. The V gene is TRBV20-1, the J gene TRBJ1-6, with TRBD1 matching over 7 bases. From germline, CDR1 is DFQATT and CDR2 SNEGSKA (reference sequence). After removal of 3 bases from V and 7 bases from J, the junction contained 9 bases not matched to a gene. CDR3 length equals 15 residues. The CDR3 region has the DNA TGCAGTGCTAGGGAGACAGGGCTTCGAAATTCACCCCTCCACTTT. Its translation is CSARETGLRNSPLHF.

In this sample, this clonotype turned up many times. The gene calls are TRBV29-1 and TRBJ2-7; D remains unclear. The CDR3 is 11 amino acids. The germline CDR1 and CDR2 sequences are SQVTM and ANQGSEA. V lost 3 bases to trimming and J lost 4 bases, with 7 bases between them. CDR3 residues: CSVDGEYEQYF. CDR3 nucleotides: TGCAGCGTTGATGGAGAATACGAGCAGTACTTC.

This clonotype was counted ten times or more. The chain carries TRBV27 and TRBJ1-2; a weak D match, TRBD1 (5 bases). The CDR3 has 14 amino acids. CDR1 is MNHEY and CDR2 is SMNVEV in the germline V gene (reference sequence). V dropped 6 bases and J dropped 4 bases, with 15 bases sitting between them. The CDR3 reads CASRGGVGSYGYTF. The CDR3 DNA follows: TGTGCCAGCAGGGGAGGGGTCGGGTCCTATGGCTACACCTTC.

This clonotype was seen ten or more times. V usage is TRBV28 and J usage is TRBJ2-2; 10 positions agree with TRBD1. Germline assignment: CDR1 MDHEN and CDR2 SYDVKM. This CDR3 is 15 amino acids long. V trimming: 10 bases; J trimming: 3 bases; junction bases outside the gene matches: 8. CDR3 DNA: TGTGCCACCTTGAGAGGACAGGGGGACACCGGGGAGCTGTTTTTT. This sequence encodes CATLRGQGDTGELFF.

J is TRBJ1-1 and V is TRBV29-1; 10 bases align to TRBD1. V lost 4 bases, J lost 11 bases, and 4 bases stayed unmatched. The CDR3 has 11 amino acids. Germline-derived CDR1 and CDR2 are SQVTM and ANQGSEA. The CDR3 is CSVGEGQGAFF. CDR3 nucleotides: TGCAGCGTTGGGGAGGGACAGGGGGCTTTCTTT.

In its sample, this clonotype was seen a few times. V gene TRBV6-6 combines with J gene TRBJ2-1, with D unclear. Germline V gene data show CDR1 as MNHNY and CDR2 as SVGAGI (reference sequence). V lost 5 bases, J lost 7 bases, and 6 bases lay in between. This CDR3 contains 11 residues. The DNA for the CDR3 is TGTGCCAGCAGTACCCAGAATGAGCAGTTCTTC. Protein: CASSTQNEQFF.